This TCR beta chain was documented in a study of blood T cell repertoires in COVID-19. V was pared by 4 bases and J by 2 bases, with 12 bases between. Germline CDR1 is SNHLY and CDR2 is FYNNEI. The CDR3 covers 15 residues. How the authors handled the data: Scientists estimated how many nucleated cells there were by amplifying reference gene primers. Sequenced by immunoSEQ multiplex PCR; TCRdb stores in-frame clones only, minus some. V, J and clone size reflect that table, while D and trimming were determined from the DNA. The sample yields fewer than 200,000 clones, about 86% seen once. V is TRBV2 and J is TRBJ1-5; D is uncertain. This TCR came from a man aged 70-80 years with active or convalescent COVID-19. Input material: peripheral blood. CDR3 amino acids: CASSGRSWGNQPQHF. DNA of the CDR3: TGTGCCAGCAGTGGGCGGAGCTGGGGCAATCAGCCCCAGCATTTT.